The rows below give T cell receptor beta chains drawn from one sample of a study of identical twins' blood T cells. Each CDR3 protein gets one entry after TCRdb re-called the 5' RACE reads with MiXCR. The sample includes hundreds of thousands of distinct CDR3 sequences, roughly 30% of them seen just once. The sample comprised PBMCs. The source of these receptors is a woman aged 18-49 years in good health. Each CDR3 is given with its conserved first and last residue.

V,J,CDR3
TRBV20-1,TRBJ1-5,CSARDPAGNQPQHF
TRBV2,TRBJ2-3,CASSERTSGSTDTQYF
TRBV5-1,TRBJ2-1,CASSRPISGRANEQFF
TRBV3-1,TRBJ1-2,CASSQRGSPNYGYTF
TRBV10-1,TRBJ2-5,CASSESGSTEETQYF
TRBV7-9,TRBJ1-1,CASSHGGGGLNTEAFF
TRBV3-2,TRBJ1-5,CASSQGINQPQHF
TRBV7-8,TRBJ2-5,CASSLLEGTQYF
TRBV5-1,TRBJ1-1,CASSFRGEAEAFF
TRBV5-8,TRBJ1-5,CASSLKQGINQPQHF
TRBV12-3/TRBV12-4,TRBJ1-4,CASSRGRRSTNEKLFF
TRBV12-3/TRBV12-4,TRBJ2-1,CASSLEMIELVNEQFF